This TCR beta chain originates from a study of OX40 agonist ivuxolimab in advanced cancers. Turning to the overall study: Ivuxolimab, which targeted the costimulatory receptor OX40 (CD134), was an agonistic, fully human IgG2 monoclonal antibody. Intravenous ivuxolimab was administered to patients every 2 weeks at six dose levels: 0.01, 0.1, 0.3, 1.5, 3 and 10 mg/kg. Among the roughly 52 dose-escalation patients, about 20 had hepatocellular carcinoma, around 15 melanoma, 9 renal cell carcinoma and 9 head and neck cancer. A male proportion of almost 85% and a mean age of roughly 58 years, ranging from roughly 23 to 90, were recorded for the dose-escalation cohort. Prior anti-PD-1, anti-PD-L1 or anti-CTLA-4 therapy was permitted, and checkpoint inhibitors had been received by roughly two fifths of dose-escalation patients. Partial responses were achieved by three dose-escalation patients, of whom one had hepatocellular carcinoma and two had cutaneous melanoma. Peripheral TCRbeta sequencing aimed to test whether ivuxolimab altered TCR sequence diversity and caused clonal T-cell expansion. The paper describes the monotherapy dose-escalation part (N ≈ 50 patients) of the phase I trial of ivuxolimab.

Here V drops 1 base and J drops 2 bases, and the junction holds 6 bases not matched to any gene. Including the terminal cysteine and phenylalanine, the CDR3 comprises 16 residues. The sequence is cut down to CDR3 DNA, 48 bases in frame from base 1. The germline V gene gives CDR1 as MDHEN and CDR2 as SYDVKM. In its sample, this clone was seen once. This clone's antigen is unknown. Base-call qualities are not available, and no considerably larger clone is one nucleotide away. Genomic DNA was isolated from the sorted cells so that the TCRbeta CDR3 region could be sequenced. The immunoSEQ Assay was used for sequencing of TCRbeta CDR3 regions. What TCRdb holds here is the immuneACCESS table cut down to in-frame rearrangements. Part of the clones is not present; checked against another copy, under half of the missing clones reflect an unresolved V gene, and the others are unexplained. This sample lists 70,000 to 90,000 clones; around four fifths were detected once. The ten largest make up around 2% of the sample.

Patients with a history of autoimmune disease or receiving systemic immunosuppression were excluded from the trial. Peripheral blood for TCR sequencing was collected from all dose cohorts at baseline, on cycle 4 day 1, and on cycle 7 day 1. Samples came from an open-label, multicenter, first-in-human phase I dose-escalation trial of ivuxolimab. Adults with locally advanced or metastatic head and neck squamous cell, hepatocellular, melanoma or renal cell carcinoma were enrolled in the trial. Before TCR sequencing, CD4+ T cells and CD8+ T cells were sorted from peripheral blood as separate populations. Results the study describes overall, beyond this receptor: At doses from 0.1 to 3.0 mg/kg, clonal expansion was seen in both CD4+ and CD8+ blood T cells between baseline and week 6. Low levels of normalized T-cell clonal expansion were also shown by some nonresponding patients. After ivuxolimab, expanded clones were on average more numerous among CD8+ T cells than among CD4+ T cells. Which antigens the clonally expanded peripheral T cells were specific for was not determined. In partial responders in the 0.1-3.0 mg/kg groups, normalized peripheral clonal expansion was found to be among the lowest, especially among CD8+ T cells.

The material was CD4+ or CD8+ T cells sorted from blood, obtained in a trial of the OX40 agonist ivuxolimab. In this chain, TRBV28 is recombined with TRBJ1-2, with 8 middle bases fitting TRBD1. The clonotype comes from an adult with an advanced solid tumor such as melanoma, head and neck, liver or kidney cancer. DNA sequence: TGTGCCAGCAGTTTATTTGGGACAGGCCTAAACTATGGCTACACCTTC. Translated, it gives CASSLFGTGLNYGYTF.